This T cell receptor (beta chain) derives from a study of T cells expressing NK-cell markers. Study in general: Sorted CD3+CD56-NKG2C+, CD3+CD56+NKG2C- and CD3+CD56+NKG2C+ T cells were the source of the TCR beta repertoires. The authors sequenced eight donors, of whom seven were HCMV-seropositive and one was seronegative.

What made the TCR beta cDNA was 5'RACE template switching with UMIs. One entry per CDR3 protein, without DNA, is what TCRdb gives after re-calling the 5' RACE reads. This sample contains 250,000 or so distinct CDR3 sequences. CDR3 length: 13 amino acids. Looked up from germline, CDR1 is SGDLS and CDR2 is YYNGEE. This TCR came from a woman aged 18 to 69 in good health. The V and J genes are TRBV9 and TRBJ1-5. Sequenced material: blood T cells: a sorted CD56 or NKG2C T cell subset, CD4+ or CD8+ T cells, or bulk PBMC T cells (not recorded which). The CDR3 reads CASSPQGGQPQHF.